Presented here are 32 T cell receptor beta chains from one specimen sequenced in a study of T cells after yellow fever vaccination. TCRdb redid the calling of the 5' RACE reads with MiXCR, one entry per CDR3 protein. The sample includes hundreds of thousands of distinct CDR3 sequences, roughly 6.1% of them seen just once. The sequences come from PBMCs, collected 5 days after the yellow fever booster vaccination. These receptors were collected from a man aged 25-45 years who received the YFV17D yellow fever vaccine.

J is TRBJ1-6 and V is TRBV19; tentative D call: TRBD1 (5 bases). The germline gives CDR1 LNHDA, CDR2 SQIVND (reference sequence). Between the trimmed V and J ends, which lost 7 bases and 8 bases, there was a span of 18 bases. This CDR3 spans 15 amino acids. CDR3 sequence reads: CASIPTSGSYSPLHF. DNA for the CDR3: TGTGCCAGTATACCTACGTCAGGGAGTTATTCACCCCTCCACTTT. Full variable domain (outside the CDR3, taken from reference TRBV19 and TRBJ1-6): DGGITQSPKYLFRKEGQNVTLSCEQNLNHDAMYWYRQDPGQGLRLIYYSQIVNDFQKGDIAEGYSVSREKKESFPLTVTSAQKNPTAFYLCASIPTSGSYSPLHFGNGTRLTVT.

This clonotype appeared many times. The rearrangement joins TRBV5-1 to TRBJ2-1; 7 bases align to TRBD2. V lost 0 bases, J lost 6 bases, and 6 bases stayed unmatched. Germline lookup yields CDR1 SGHRS and CDR2 YFSETQ. The CDR3 is made up of 15 amino acids. The CDR3 is CASSLDRTRINEQFF. In nucleotides, the CDR3 is TGCGCCAGCAGCTTGGATCGGACTAGGATCAATGAGCAGTTCTTC. Combining the CDR3 with reference TRBV5-1 and TRBJ2-1 gives the whole variable domain KAGVTQTPRYLIKTRGQQVTLSCSPISGHRSVSWYQQTPGQGLQFLFEYFSETQRNKGNFPGRFSGRQFSNSRSEMNVSTLELGDSALYLCASSLDRTRINEQFFGPGTRLTVL.

This rearrangement joins TRBV20-1 to TRBJ1-1, with D perhaps TRBD1 (5 bases). The CDR3 totals 14 residues. The V end was cut by 6 bases, the J end by 1 base, with 15 bases between. In germline, CDR1 is DFQATT, CDR2 SNEGSKA (reference sequence). The CDR3 region is CSAQTGAGNTEAFF. In DNA, the CDR3 is TGCAGTGCCCAAACTGGGGCAGGGAACACTGAAGCTTTCTTT.

The chain couples TRBV5-1 to TRBJ2-3; 13 bases map to TRBD2. V shed 5 bases, J shed 5 bases, and the junction held 14 bases outside the gene matches. The germline V gene encodes CDR1 SGHRS and CDR2 YFSETQ. This CDR3 spans 18 amino acids. CDR3 DNA sequence: TGCGCCAGCAGACCCCGGACTAGCGGGGGCCCTCTGGGAGATACGCAGTATTTT. Residues: CASRPRTSGGPLGDTQYF.

This clonotype was observed many times. The J gene is TRBJ2-3, the V gene TRBV6-1; no clear D gene. Trimming pared 6 bases from V and 2 bases from J, leaving 12 bases between. The CDR3 has 14 residues. Germline assignment: CDR1 MNHNS and CDR2 SASEGT. CDR3 nucleotide sequence: TGTGCCAGCAGACTCAGGAAATTCACAGATACGCAGTATTTT. As protein: CASRLRKFTDTQYF.

This clonotype has more than one count but fewer than ten. J is TRBJ1-5 and V is TRBV12-3 or TRBV12-4; 7 bases match TRBD1. V was clipped by 3 bases and J by 3 bases; unmatched bases: 5. The CDR3 sequence is 15 residues long. The CDR3 sequence is CASSLDRSLNQPQHF. For the CDR3, the DNA is TGTGCCAGCAGTTTGGACAGGTCCCTCAATCAGCCCCAGCATTTT.

This clonotype was seen a handful of times. The chain couples TRBV5-1 to TRBJ2-1, with TRBD1 as a possible D gene (6 bases). V lost 4 bases and J 6 bases, leaving 20 bases between the germline ends. This CDR3 comprises 16 residues. Germline lookup yields CDR1 SGHRS and CDR2 YFSETQ. The DNA of the CDR3 is TGCGCCAGCAGCCCTAGCCGTACAGGGCCGGGCAATGAGCAGTTCTTC. This codes for CASSPSRTGPGNEQFF.

The sample holds a few counts of this clonotype. The V and J genes are TRBV20-1 and TRBJ2-3; the match to TRBD2 covers 8 bases. The germline gives CDR1 DFQATT, CDR2 SNEGSKA (reference sequence). Trimming cost V 2 bases and J 15 bases; bases outside gene matches: 16. The CDR3 sequence is 14 residues long. The CDR3 loop reads CSARSSKKAGDLYF. For the CDR3, the DNA is TGCAGTGCTAGATCCTCGAAAAAAGCGGGAGATTTATATTTT.

This clonotype was detected only a few times. The rearrangement uses TRBV5-6 and TRBJ1-2; TRBD1 is a possible D gene (5 bases). V was pared by 2 bases and J by 3 bases, with 11 bases between. The CDR3 has 14 amino acids. Germline V gene sequence: CDR1 SGHDT, CDR2 YYEEEE. The CDR3 DNA follows: TGTGCCAGCAGCTTATCAGGGATTGACTATGGCTACACCTTC. This translates into CASSLSGIDYGYTF.

This clonotype has just a few counts. The gene calls are TRBV7-9 and TRBJ2-7; 12 bases fit TRBD2. The CDR3 sequence is 16 residues long. Germline V gene sequence: CDR1 SEHNR, CDR2 FQNEAQ (reference sequence). V trimming: 5 bases; J trimming: 4 bases; junction bases outside the gene matches: 9. The CDR3 loop is CASSPSGGVGVYEQYF. CDR3 nucleotides: TGTGCCAGCAGCCCTAGCGGGGGGGTCGGGGTGTACGAGCAGTACTTC.

This clonotype was observed many times. V is TRBV6-2 or TRBV6-3 and J is TRBJ2-1, with 7 positions matching TRBD2. The length of the CDR3 is 17 residues. Looked up from germline, CDR1 is MNHEY and CDR2 is SVGEGT. V dropped 5 bases and J dropped 0; count of bases not matched to a gene: 10. The CDR3 DNA is TGTGCCAGCAGTCCGTCTAGCGGATTAAGCTCCTACAATGAGCAGTTCTTC. Amino acids: CASSPSSGLSSYNEQFF.

This clonotype was seen more than once but under ten times. The chain recombines TRBV7-2 with TRBJ2-7; 7 positions match TRBD1. Trimming at V came to 3 bases and at J to 4 bases, leaving 12 bases not matched to a gene. Germline assignment: CDR1 SGHTA and CDR2 FQGNSA. The CDR3 consists of 16 residues. This CDR3 is CASSFTPDRRLYEQYF. The CDR3 DNA sequence: TGTGCCAGCAGCTTTACCCCGGACAGGAGGCTGTACGAGCAGTACTTC.

This clonotype occurred many times. The chain recombines TRBV6-2 or TRBV6-3 with TRBJ2-1; 10 nucleotides agree with TRBD1. Germline V gene data show CDR1 as MNHEY and CDR2 as SVGEGT. The length of the CDR3 is 16 residues. V dropped 6 bases and J dropped 7; count of bases not matched to a gene: 12. CDR3 residues: CASRTGPGQGPNEQFF. CDR3 nucleotide sequence: TGTGCCAGCAGGACGGGCCCGGGACAGGGGCCAAATGAGCAGTTCTTC.

This clonotype has a count of ten or more. The rearrangement joins TRBV20-1 to TRBJ2-5; the match to TRBD1 covers 10 bases. This CDR3 is 14 amino acids long. J gave up 5 bases and V 2 bases, and 5 bases lay outside the gene matches. CDR1 is DFQATT and CDR2 is SNEGSKA in the germline V gene (reference sequence). In nucleotides, the CDR3 is TGCAGTGCTAGATCCGACAGGGGGCTGGAGACCCAGTACTTC. It translates to CSARSDRGLETQYF.

This clonotype has a handful of counts. The chain joins TRBV30 to TRBJ2-5; perhaps TRBD2 as D (5 bases). V lost 6 bases and J 5 bases, leaving 19 bases between the germline ends. The CDR3 is 14 amino acids. From germline, CDR1 is GTSNPN and CDR2 SVGIG (reference sequence). The CDR3 DNA reads TGTGCCTGTGCCCACGGACTCCCGGGCGAGACCCAGTACTTC. This encodes CACAHGLPGETQYF.

This clonotype was detected only a few times. This chain connects TRBV12-3 or TRBV12-4 to TRBJ1-2; a possible D gene is TRBD1 (5 bases). The CDR3 covers 13 residues. V was cut by 6 bases and J by 4 bases, with 12 bases left in between. CDR3 loop: CASRQTATYGYTF. The DNA for the CDR3 is TGTGCCAGCAGGCAGACAGCTACCTATGGCTACACCTTC.

The chain employs TRBV7-2 and TRBJ1-1; D perhaps matches TRBD1 (5 bases). From germline, CDR1 is SGHTA and CDR2 FQGNSA. The CDR3 length is 15 residues. V gave up 0 bases and J gave up 10 bases, with 18 bases separating them. CDR3 coding DNA: TGTGCCAGCAGCTTAGCGGCCGCGGAGGGTAGGGGAGCTTTCTTT. Protein: CASSLAAAEGRGAFF.

This clonotype was seen a few times. V is TRBV12-3 or TRBV12-4 and J is TRBJ2-1, with unresolved D. This CDR3 comprises 15 residues. The V and J ends lost 2 bases and 5 bases respectively, with 13 bases between them. The DNA for the CDR3 is TGTGCCAGCAGTTTATTCCGATCTTGGGACAATGAGCAGTTCTTC. The encoded protein is CASSLFRSWDNEQFF.

This clonotype was seen a few times. The V gene is TRBV20-1, the J gene TRBJ2-2, with 9 bases identical to TRBD2. V lost 7 bases to trimming and J lost 5 bases; unmatched junction nucleotides: 5. CDR1 DFQATT and CDR2 SNEGSKA come from the germline V gene (reference sequence). CDR3 length: 13 amino acids. CDR3 amino acids: CSGGRAGTGELFF. The CDR3, as DNA: TGCAGTGGCGGGAGGGCCGGAACCGGGGAGCTGTTTTTT.

This clonotype was detected only a few times. V is TRBV23-1 and J is TRBJ2-5, with 8 bases fitting TRBD1. TRBV23-1 is labeled an ORF, and its function is uncertain. The ends lost 4 bases at V and 2 bases at J; junction bases unmatched: 6. The CDR3 contains 15 residues. CDR3 nucleotides: TGCGCCAGCAGTCCACGGACAGGGAGGCAAGAGACCCAGTACTTC. It specifies CASSPRTGRQETQYF.

The chain is built from TRBV5-1 and TRBJ1-1, with D hard to call. This CDR3 is built from 12 residues. CDR1 and CDR2 (germline): SGHRS, YFSETQ. Trimming removed 5 bases from V and 1 base from J, with 6 bases in between. The CDR3: CASRLQNTEAFF. CDR3 DNA: TGCGCCAGCAGGCTGCAGAACACTGAAGCTTTCTTT.

A few counts support this clonotype. The rearrangement uses TRBV10-3 and TRBJ2-7, with D possibly matching TRBD2 (7 bases). This CDR3 contains 14 residues. V was cut by 7 bases and J by 2 bases, with 15 bases left in between. CDR1 is ENHRY, CDR2 SYGVKD, per germline. In nucleotides, the CDR3 is TGTGCCATCAACGAAAGGGGGGGACCCTACGAGCAGTACTTC. As protein: CAINERGGPYEQYF.

This chain uses TRBV4-2 with TRBJ2-1; D remains unclear. Looked up from germline, CDR1 is LGHNA and CDR2 is YNFKEQ. V lost 0 bases, J lost 2 bases, and 8 bases lay in between. The CDR3 runs to 15 residues. The CDR3 nucleotides read TGTGCCAGCAGCCAAGATCTAGGGCCCTACAATGAGCAGTTCTTC. This gives the protein CASSQDLGPYNEQFF.

This clonotype was observed a handful of times. This chain uses TRBV20-1 with TRBJ2-7; D unresolved. Trimming pared 6 bases from V and 2 bases from J, leaving 14 bases between. There are 13 residues in the CDR3. Germline CDR1 reads DFQATT; CDR2 reads SNEGSKA (reference sequence). The DNA for the CDR3 is TGCAGTGCCGCCACGGCCACCGCCTACGAGCAGTACTTC. Translated, it gives CSAATATAYEQYF.

As concerns this clonotype: A much larger clonotype is one base distant, so this may be a read error. The rearrangement uses TRBV5-1 and TRBJ2-2, with D perhaps matching TRBD2 (5 bases). Germline CDR1 and CDR2: SGHRS and YFSETQ. This CDR3 has 12 amino acids. The CDR3 loop reads CASSFGPGVLFF. In DNA, the CDR3 is TGCGCCAGCAGCTTTGGACCCGGGGTGCTGTTTTTT.

A few counts support this clonotype. The chain joins TRBV7-6 to TRBJ2-3, with D possibly TRBD2 on 5 matching bases. From germline, CDR1 is SGHVS and CDR2 FNYEAQ. Trimming stripped 5 bases from V and 4 bases from J, with 10 bases between. CDR3 length: 13 residues. The chain's CDR3 is CASSTAGADTQYF. The CDR3 coding sequence is TGTGCCAGCAGCACCGCCGGGGCAGATACGCAGTATTTT.

This clonotype was seen repeatedly, ten times or more. The chain has TRBV15 and TRBJ2-1, with TRBD1 identical over 10 bases. Per the germline V gene, CDR1 is LNHNV and CDR2 is YYDKDF (reference sequence). This CDR3 contains 15 residues. With V trimmed by 4 bases and J by 2 bases, 2 bases remained unmatched. Written as DNA, the CDR3 is TGTGCCACCAGCACCGGGACAGGGGCCTACAATGAGCAGTTCTTC. This encodes CATSTGTGAYNEQFF.

V and J are TRBV3-1 and TRBJ2-7; 8 bases match TRBD1. Per germline, CDR1 LGHDT and CDR2 YNNKEL (reference sequence). This CDR3 comprises 15 residues. V trimming: 10 bases; J trimming: 3 bases; junction bases outside the gene matches: 14. The CDR3 coding sequence is TGTGCCACCTGCCAAGTGGGACAGGCCGTCTACGAGCAGTACTTC. This encodes CATCQVGQAVYEQYF.

This clonotype was found many times. Written as DNA, the CDR3 is TGTGCCAGCAGCTTATCTACCCCCGGAGGTCTGTTCTTC. Its protein is CASSLSTPGGLFF. This chain joins TRBV7-2 and TRBJ2-1; D might be TRBD2 (5 bases). This CDR3 contains 13 residues. V was cut by 2 bases and J by 15 bases, with 17 bases left in between. Looked up from germline, CDR1 is SGHTA and CDR2 is FQGNSA. The variable domain in full, completed from reference TRBV7-2 and TRBJ2-1, reads GAGVSQSPSNKVTEKGKDVELRCDPISGHTALYWYRQSLGQGLEFLIYFQGNSAPDKSGLPSDRFSAERTGGSVSTLTIQRTQQEDSAVYLCASSLSTPGGLFFGPGTRLTVL.

V is TRBV29-1 and J is TRBJ2-3, with unresolved D. Germline V gene sequence: CDR1 SQVTM, CDR2 ANQGSEA. The CDR3 extends over 12 amino acids. Trimming pared 4 bases from V and 0 bases from J, leaving 5 bases between. The CDR3 coding sequence is TGCAGCGTTGGGGTTAGCACAGATACGCAGTATTTT. It translates to CSVGVSTDTQYF.

This clonotype appeared many times. The J gene is TRBJ2-3, the V gene TRBV7-2, with 8 bases lining up with TRBD2. Losses at the gene ends were 2 bases for V and 2 bases for J; bases not matched to a gene: 6. There are 16 residues in the CDR3. The germline V gene has CDR1 SGHTA and CDR2 FQGNSA. The CDR3 sequence: CASSLISGTITDTQYF. The CDR3 DNA is TGTGCCAGCAGCTTAATTAGCGGGACGATCACAGATACGCAGTATTTT.

The V call is TRBV24-1, the J call TRBJ2-2; 7 bases are a match to TRBD2. The J segment lost 6 bases and the V segment lost 3 bases, leaving 0 bases of the junction unmatched. Germline V gene sequence: CDR1 KGHDR, CDR2 SFDVKD. The CDR3 totals 13 residues. Here the CDR3 reads CATSDAGAGELFF. The CDR3 DNA sequence: TGTGCCACCAGTGATGCGGGAGCCGGGGAGCTGTTTTTT.